This TCR beta chain was sequenced in a study of OX40 agonist ivuxolimab in advanced cancers. In the study overall: Of the participants, approximately 40% had some prior anti-PD-1, anti-PD-L1 or anti-CTLA-4 therapy, which was allowed. Whole-study results and caveats: Not determined was the antigen specificity of the expanded peripheral T cells.

The count of this clone is one. Its target is unknown. Sequenced by immunoSEQ multiplex PCR; TCRdb stores in-frame clones only, minus some. The sample has tens of thousands of clones, about nine tenths seen once. CDR3 length equals 17 residues. V shed 6 bases and J 2 bases; nucleotides not matched to a gene: 11. The V gene's germline CDR1 is SEHNR and CDR2 FQNEAQ (reference sequence). This specimen was CD4+ or CD8+ T cells sorted from blood, taken in a trial of the OX40 agonist ivuxolimab. The chain has TRBV7-9 and TRBJ1-3; 9 bases are a match to TRBD1. This TCR was sampled from an adult with an advanced solid tumor such as melanoma, head and neck, liver or kidney cancer. In DNA form, the CDR3 reads TGTGCCAGCAGGTCCGGGACAGGGTTATCGGCTGGAAACACCATATATTTT. This gives the protein CASRSGTGLSAGNTIYF.